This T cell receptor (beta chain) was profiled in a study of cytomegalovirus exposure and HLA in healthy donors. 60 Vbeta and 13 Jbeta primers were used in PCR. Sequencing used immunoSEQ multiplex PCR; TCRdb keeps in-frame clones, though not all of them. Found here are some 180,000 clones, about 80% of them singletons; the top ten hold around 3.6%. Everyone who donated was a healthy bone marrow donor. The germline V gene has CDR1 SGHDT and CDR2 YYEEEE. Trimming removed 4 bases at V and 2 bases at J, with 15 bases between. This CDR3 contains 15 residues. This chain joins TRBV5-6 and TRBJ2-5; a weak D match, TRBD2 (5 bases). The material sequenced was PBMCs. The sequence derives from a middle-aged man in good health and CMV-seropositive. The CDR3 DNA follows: TGTGCCAGCAGCCCGAGTAGAGGGTCACAAGAGACCCAGTACTTC. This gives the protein CASSPSRGSQETQYF.